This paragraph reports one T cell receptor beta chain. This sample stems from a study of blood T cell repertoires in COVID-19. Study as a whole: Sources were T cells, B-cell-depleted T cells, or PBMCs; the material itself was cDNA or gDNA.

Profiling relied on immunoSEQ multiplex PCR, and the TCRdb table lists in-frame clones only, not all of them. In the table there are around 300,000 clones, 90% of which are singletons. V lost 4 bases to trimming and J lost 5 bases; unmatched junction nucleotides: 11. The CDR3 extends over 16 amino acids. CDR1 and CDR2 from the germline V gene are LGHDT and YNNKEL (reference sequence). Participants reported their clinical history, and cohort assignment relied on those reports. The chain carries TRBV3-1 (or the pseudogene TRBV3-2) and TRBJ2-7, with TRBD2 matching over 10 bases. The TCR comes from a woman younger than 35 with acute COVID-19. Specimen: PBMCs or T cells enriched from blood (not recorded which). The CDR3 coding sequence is TGTGCCAGCAGCCCAAGAGGGGCTAGCGGGAGAAACGAGCAGTACTTC. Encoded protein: CASSPRGASGRNEQYF.